Listed below are T cell receptor beta chains from one sample, sequenced in a study of response to subunit inactivated influenza vaccine. MiXCR, applied by TCRdb to the RT-PCR reads, yields one record per CDR3 protein. The table lists roughly 460,000 distinct CDR3 sequences, approximately 11% of them singletons. The source was PBMCs from blood, collected about 40 days after vaccination. The receptors were sampled from a man aged 50-59 years who received an inactivated influenza vaccine. CDR3s include the opening cysteine and the closing phenylalanine or tryptophan. A D gene is named only where the DNA matches it firmly. The size of a clone is reported for some rows only, either as once, few or many, or as a class for expanded clones.

length: 13; D: TRBD1; size: many; V: TRBV29-1; J: TRBJ2-7; DNA: TGCAGCGTCCGACAGGGGTACCTCTACGAGCAGTACTTC; CDR3: CSVRQGYLYEQYF
length: 16; D: TRBD2; size: many; V: TRBV18; J: TRBJ2-3; DNA: TGTGCCAGCAGTCCGGGACTAGCGGGAGTCGGGGATACGCAGTATTTT; CDR3: CASSPGLAGVGDTQYF
length: 18; D: TRBD2; size: .; V: TRBV18; J: TRBJ2-2; DNA: TGTGCCAGCTCACGCGGTCTAGCGGGAGTAACGAACACCGGGGAGCTGTTTTTT; CDR3: CASSRGLAGVTNTGELFF
length: 17; D: TRBD1; size: .; V: TRBV11-2; J: TRBJ2-7; DNA: TGTGCCAGCAGCTTAGGGACAGGGACCGTTGCGTCCTACGAGCAGTACTTC; CDR3: CASSLGTGTVASYEQYF
length: 15; D: TRBD1; size: .; V: TRBV24-1; J: TRBJ1-1; DNA: TGTGCCACCAGTGACCCAGGGGGTAAGCACACTGAAGCTTTCTTT; CDR3: CATSDPGGKHTEAFF
length: 14; D: .; size: few; V: TRBV5-5; J: TRBJ1-1; DNA: TGTGCCAGCAGCTTGGACAGGGCCCGCACTGAAGCTTTCTTT; CDR3: CASSLDRARTEAFF
length: 16; D: .; size: few; V: TRBV12-3/TRBV12-4; J: TRBJ1-3; DNA: TGTGCCAGCAGTCAAAGACAGGCCTACTCTGGAAACACCATATATTTT; CDR3: CASSQRQAYSGNTIYF
length: 16; D: TRBD1; size: many; V: TRBV10-3; J: TRBJ2-1; DNA: TGTGCCATCAGTGATCCCCGCGACAGGGGGGGAAATGAGCAGTTCTTC; CDR3: CAISDPRDRGGNEQFF
length: 15; D: .; size: .; V: TRBV19; J: TRBJ1-4; DNA: TGTGCCAGTAGTATACTCCTCGCAACTAATGAAAAACTGTTTTTT; CDR3: CASSILLATNEKLFF
length: 15; D: .; size: few; V: TRBV27; J: TRBJ2-6; DNA: TGTGCCAGCAGTTCCCAAGAGTCTGGGGCCAACGTCCTGACTTTC; CDR3: CASSSQESGANVLTF